Presented here are 16 T cell receptor beta chains from one specimen sequenced in a study of cytomegalovirus exposure and HLA in healthy donors. PCR primers comprised 60 Vbeta and 13 Jbeta primers. Method: immunoSEQ multiplex PCR; TCRdb's copy keeps in-frame clones and lacks some. The sample contains over 150,000 clones, approximately 77% of which appear only once. Material: PBMCs. The receptors were gathered from a male donor in good health and CMV-seropositive.

This chain connects TRBV5-1 to TRBJ1-4; D is perhaps TRBD1 (6 bases). Between the trimmed V and J ends, which lost 4 bases and 6 bases, there was a span of 10 bases. The CDR3 length is 13 residues. Germline V gene lookup returns CDR1 SGHRS and CDR2 YFSETQ. The CDR3 spells CASSLNRDEKLFF. As DNA, the CDR3 is TGCGCCAGCAGCCTAAACAGGGATGAAAAACTGTTTTTT. Full variable domain (remainder filled in from reference TRBV5-1 and TRBJ1-4): KAGVTQTPRYLIKTRGQQVTLSCSPISGHRSVSWYQQTPGQGLQFLFEYFSETQRNKGNFPGRFSGRQFSNSRSEMNVSTLELGDSALYLCASSLNRDEKLFFGSGTQLSVL.

The chain uses TRBV11-2 and TRBJ2-3; D perhaps matches TRBD1 (6 bases). From germline, CDR1 is SGHAT and CDR2 FQNNGV. The CDR3 totals 16 residues. V lost 2 bases, J lost 1 base, and 13 bases lay in between. The CDR3 loop reads CASSLQVAGGTDTQYF. CDR3 DNA: TGTGCCAGCAGCTTACAGGTGGCAGGGGGCACAGATACGCAGTATTTT.

V is TRBV6-5 and J is TRBJ2-3; TRBD2 agrees at 12 bases. The germline gives CDR1 MNHEY, CDR2 SVGAGI. The ends lost 2 bases at V and 13 bases at J; junction bases unmatched: 13. The CDR3 is 16 amino acids. As DNA, the CDR3 is TGTGCCAGCAGTTACCCAGGACTAGCGGGGATCAGATACGAGTATTTT. As protein: CASSYPGLAGIRYEYF.

This chain links TRBV30 with TRBJ1-4; no firm D call. CDR1 is GTSNPN, CDR2 SVGIG, per germline (reference sequence). The germline V and J ends were trimmed by 3 bases and 10 bases, with 9 bases remaining between them. There are 11 residues in the CDR3. The CDR3 loop reads CAWRDAGKLFF. CDR3 bases: TGTGCCTGGAGAGACGCGGGAAAACTGTTTTTT. Combining the CDR3 with reference TRBV30 and TRBJ1-4 gives the whole variable domain SQTIHQWPATLVQPVGSPLSLECTVEGTSNPNLYWYRQAAGRGLQLLFYSVGIGQISSEVPQNLSASRPQDRQFILSSKKLLLSDSGFYLCAWRDAGKLFFGSGTQLSVL.

The V gene is TRBV2, the J gene TRBJ1-3, with TRBD1 matching over 7 bases. The germline gives CDR1 SNHLY, CDR2 FYNNEI. The CDR3 is 15 amino acids. J lost 2 bases, V lost 6 bases, and 7 bases had no gene match. Here the CDR3 reads CASSSDRAAGNTIYF. CDR3 DNA: TGTGCCAGCAGCTCCGACAGGGCGGCTGGAAACACCATATATTTT.

This chain uses TRBV5-1 with TRBJ2-1, with D maybe TRBD1 (5 bases). The CDR3 is made up of 17 amino acids. Trimming left V 0 bases short and J 5 bases short, with 18 bases between. CDR1 is SGHRS and CDR2 is YFSETQ in the germline V gene. Written as DNA, the CDR3 is TGCGCCAGCAGCTTGGTACCCCCAGGGTGGTATGACAATGAGCAGTTCTTC. Its protein product is CASSLVPPGWYDNEQFF.

The chain links TRBV7-9 to TRBJ1-2; D remains unclear. The CDR3 sequence is 14 residues long. Looked up from germline, CDR1 is SEHNR and CDR2 is FQNEAQ (reference sequence). Trimming removed 1 base from V and 4 bases from J, with 10 bases in between. The CDR3 sequence: CASSLDQQIYGYTF. CDR3 bases: TGTGCCAGCAGCTTAGATCAACAGATCTATGGCTACACCTTC.

This rearrangement joins TRBV6-5 to TRBJ1-1, with a weak D call TRBD1 (6 bases). CDR3 length equals 15 residues. The V end was cut by 6 bases, the J end by 2 bases, with 16 bases between. The germline V gene encodes CDR1 MNHEY and CDR2 SVGAGI. As DNA, the CDR3 is TGTGCCAGCAGGCCCAGGGGCTTCCTAAACACTGAAGCTTTCTTT. It codes for CASRPRGFLNTEAFF.

The rearrangement links TRBV6-5 to TRBJ2-5; D is perhaps TRBD2 (6 bases). Germline CDR1 is MNHEY and CDR2 is SVGAGI. Trimming stripped 0 bases from V and 2 bases from J, with 10 bases between. The CDR3 runs to 15 residues. DNA for the CDR3: TGTGCCAGCAGTTACTCACGGGGGAGTCAAGAGACCCAGTACTTC. It yields the protein CASSYSRGSQETQYF.

The chain recombines TRBV5-1 with TRBJ1-1, with 9 bases identical to TRBD1. The CDR3 runs 16 residues. Germline trimming cut 4 bases from V and 1 base from J; bases unmatched to any gene: 8. Germline V gives CDR1 SGHRS, CDR2 YFSETQ. CDR3 loop: CASSLGQGLENTEAFF. The CDR3 DNA follows: TGCGCCAGCAGCCTGGGACAGGGACTAGAGAACACTGAAGCTTTCTTT. Combining the CDR3 with reference TRBV5-1 and TRBJ1-1 gives the whole variable domain KAGVTQTPRYLIKTRGQQVTLSCSPISGHRSVSWYQQTPGQGLQFLFEYFSETQRNKGNFPGRFSGRQFSNSRSEMNVSTLELGDSALYLCASSLGQGLENTEAFFGQGTRLTVV.

The genes are TRBV6-6 and TRBJ1-2; TRBD1 matches at 9 bases. V shed 2 bases and J 7 bases; nucleotides not matched to a gene: 5. Germline-derived CDR1 and CDR2 are MNHNY and SVGAGI (reference sequence). This CDR3 comprises 14 residues. DNA for the CDR3: TGTGCCAGCAGTTACCGACAGGGGGTTGGTGGCTACACCTTC. Translating it yields CASSYRQGVGGYTF.

CDR3 DNA: TGTGCCAGCAGCGTTACCCCGACAGGGTACACCGGGGAGCTGTTTTTT. Its translation is CASSVTPTGYTGELFF. The V and J genes are TRBV7-2 and TRBJ2-2; 7 bases fit TRBD1. This CDR3 is 16 amino acids long. Germline V gene data show CDR1 as SGHTA and CDR2 as FQGNSA. Trimming at V came to 5 bases and at J to 3 bases, leaving 9 bases not matched to a gene.

This chain uses TRBV5-1 with TRBJ2-1, with D perhaps matching TRBD2 (7 bases). Trimming left V 2 bases short and J 7 bases short, with 13 bases between. Germline CDR1 is SGHRS and CDR2 is YFSETQ. The CDR3 is made up of 14 amino acids. DNA for the CDR3: TGCGCCAGCAGCTTTGCCCGGGGGGCAAATGAGCAGTTCTTC. Its protein product is CASSFARGANEQFF. The full variable domain, in which reference TRBV5-1 and TRBJ2-1 provide the parts outside the CDR3, is KAGVTQTPRYLIKTRGQQVTLSCSPISGHRSVSWYQQTPGQGLQFLFEYFSETQRNKGNFPGRFSGRQFSNSRSEMNVSTLELGDSALYLCASSFARGANEQFFGPGTRLTVL.

This chain's CDR3 is CASSSLRGPTYEQYF. As DNA, the CDR3 is TGTGCCAGCAGCTCGCTGCGGGGGCCAACCTACGAGCAGTACTTC. This rearrangement joins TRBV11-2 to TRBJ2-7; D possibly corresponds to TRBD2 (7 bases). Germline CDR1 SGHAT, CDR2 FQNNGV. The V and J ends lost 4 bases and 2 bases respectively, with 15 bases between them. This CDR3 is built from 15 residues.

The chain is built from TRBV5-1 and TRBJ2-5, with D perhaps TRBD2 (5 bases). Germline CDR1 and CDR2: SGHRS and YFSETQ. This CDR3 region has 18 residues. V lost 6 bases and J 2 bases, leaving 26 bases between the germline ends. DNA of the CDR3: TGCGCCAGCAAGAAAGGGATCCTGGGAGCTGGGCCTCAAGAGACCCAGTACTTC. Protein product: CASKKGILGAGPQETQYF.

The V gene is TRBV7-9, the J gene TRBJ2-7, with D tentatively TRBD1 (6 bases). CDR1 and CDR2 from the germline V gene are SEHNR and FQNEAQ (reference sequence). Trimming removed 10 bases from V and 6 bases from J, with 19 bases in between. This CDR3 comprises 13 residues. Here the CDR3 reads CATLDSQGSEQYF. The CDR3 DNA sequence: TGTGCCACCTTGGACAGCCAGGGTTCCGAGCAGTACTTC.